This entry features one TCR beta chain sequence. Its cognate antigen is unknown. Here immunoSEQ multiplex PCR was the method, and the copy in TCRdb shows in-frame clones only, minus some. Of 2 million to 2.5 million clones in the sample, 80% to 95% were seen once. This specimen comes from a study of shared clonotypes between healthy human individuals. Trimming pared 6 bases from V and 2 bases from J, leaving 11 bases between. CDR1 and CDR2 from the germline V gene are MNHEY and SVGAGI. The CDR3 length is 14 residues. Study-wide points: The naive CD4 repertoires of several donors were compared, and approximately 4.7% of clonotypes were shared.

This receptor was identified in a man younger than 35 in good health. Some clones in this sample may be carry-over from other donors' samples. The rearrangement joins TRBV6-5 to TRBJ2-4, with D possibly matching TRBD1 (6 bases). Material: naive CD4+ T cells from PBMCs. Documented subset: CD45RA+ positively selected. The CDR3 DNA is TGTGCCAGCAGAAAACAGGGCTCCAAAAACATTCAGTACTTC. Protein sequence: CASRKQGSKNIQYF.